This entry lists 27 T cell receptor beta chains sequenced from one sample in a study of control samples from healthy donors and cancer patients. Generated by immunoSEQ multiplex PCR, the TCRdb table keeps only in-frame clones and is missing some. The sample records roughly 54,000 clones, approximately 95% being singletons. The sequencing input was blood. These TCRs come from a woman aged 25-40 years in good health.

This CDR3 is CASSTRTGSYEQYF. The CDR3 DNA reads TGTGCCAGCAGCACCAGGACAGGATCCTACGAGCAGTACTTC. This chain joins TRBV7-8 and TRBJ2-7; 7 nucleotides align to TRBD1. The V gene's germline CDR1 is SGHVS and CDR2 FQNEAQ. Trimming cost V 5 bases and J 1 base; bases outside gene matches: 5. The CDR3 length is 14 residues.

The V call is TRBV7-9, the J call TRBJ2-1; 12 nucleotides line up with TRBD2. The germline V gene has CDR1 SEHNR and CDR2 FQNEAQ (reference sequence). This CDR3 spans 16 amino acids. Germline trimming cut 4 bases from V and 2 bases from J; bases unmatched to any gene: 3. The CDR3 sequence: CASSSRTSGTYNEQFF. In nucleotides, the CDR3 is TGTGCCAGCAGCTCGAGGACTAGCGGGACCTACAATGAGCAGTTCTTC.

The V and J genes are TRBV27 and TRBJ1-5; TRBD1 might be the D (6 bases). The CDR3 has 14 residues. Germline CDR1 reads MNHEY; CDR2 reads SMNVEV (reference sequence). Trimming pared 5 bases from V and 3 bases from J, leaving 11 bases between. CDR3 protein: CASSQTGFNQPQHF. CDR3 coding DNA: TGTGCCAGCAGTCAAACAGGGTTCAATCAGCCCCAGCATTTT.

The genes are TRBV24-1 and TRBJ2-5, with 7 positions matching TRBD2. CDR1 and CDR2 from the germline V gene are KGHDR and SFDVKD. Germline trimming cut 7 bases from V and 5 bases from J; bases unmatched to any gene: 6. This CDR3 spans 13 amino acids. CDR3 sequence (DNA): TGTGCCACCAGAGCGGGAACTGGGGAGACCCAGTACTTC. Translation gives CATRAGTGETQYF.

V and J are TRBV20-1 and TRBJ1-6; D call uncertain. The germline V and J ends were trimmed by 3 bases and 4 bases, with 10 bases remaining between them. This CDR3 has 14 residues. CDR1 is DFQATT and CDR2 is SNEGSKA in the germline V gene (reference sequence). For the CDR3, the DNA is TGCAGTGCTAGTGGAAGGGCATATAATTCACCCCTCCACTTT. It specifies CSASGRAYNSPLHF.

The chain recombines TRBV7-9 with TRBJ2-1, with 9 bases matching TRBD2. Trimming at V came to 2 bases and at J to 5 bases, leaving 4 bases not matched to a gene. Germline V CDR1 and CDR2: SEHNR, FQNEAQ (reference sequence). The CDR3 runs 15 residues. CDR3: CASSLISGSDNEQFF. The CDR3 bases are TGTGCCAGCAGCTTAATTAGCGGGAGCGACAATGAGCAGTTCTTC.

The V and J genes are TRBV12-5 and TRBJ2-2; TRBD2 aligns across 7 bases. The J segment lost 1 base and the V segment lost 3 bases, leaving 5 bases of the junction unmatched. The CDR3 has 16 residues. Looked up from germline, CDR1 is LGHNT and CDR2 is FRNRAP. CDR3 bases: TGTGCTAGTGGTTTTGCTCTAGCGGTGAACACCGGGGAGCTGTTTTTT. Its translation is CASGFALAVNTGELFF.

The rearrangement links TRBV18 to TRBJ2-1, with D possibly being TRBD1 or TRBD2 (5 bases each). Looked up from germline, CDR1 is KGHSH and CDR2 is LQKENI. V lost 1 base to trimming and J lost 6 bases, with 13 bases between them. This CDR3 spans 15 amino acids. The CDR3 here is CASSPLRDGSNEQFF. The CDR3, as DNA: TGTGCCAGCTCACCACTCAGGGACGGTAGCAATGAGCAGTTCTTC.

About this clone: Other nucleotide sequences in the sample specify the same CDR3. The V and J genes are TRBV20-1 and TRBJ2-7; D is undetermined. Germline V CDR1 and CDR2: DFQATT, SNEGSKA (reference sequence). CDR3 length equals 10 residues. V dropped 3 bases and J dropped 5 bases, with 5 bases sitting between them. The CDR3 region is CSASDHEQYF. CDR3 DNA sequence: TGCAGTGCTAGCGACCACGAGCAGTACTTC.

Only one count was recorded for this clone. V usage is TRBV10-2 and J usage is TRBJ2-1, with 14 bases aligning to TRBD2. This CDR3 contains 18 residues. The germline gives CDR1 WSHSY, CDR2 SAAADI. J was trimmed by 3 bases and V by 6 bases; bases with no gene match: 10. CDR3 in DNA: TGCGCCAGCAGGGAGAGACTAGCGGGAGGGAGGAACTACAATGAGCAGTTCTTC. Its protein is CASRERLAGGRNYNEQFF.

The CDR3 sequence is CASTKGQLPRDTIYF. CDR3 DNA sequence: TGTGCCAGCACTAAGGGACAGCTCCCCAGGGACACCATATATTTT. This chain links TRBV28 with TRBJ2-2; 7 nucleotides match TRBD1. The closer fit of TRBJ1-3 to the DNA end suggests the J call may be wrong. Germline CDR1 is MDHEN and CDR2 is SYDVKM. The CDR3 extends over 15 amino acids.

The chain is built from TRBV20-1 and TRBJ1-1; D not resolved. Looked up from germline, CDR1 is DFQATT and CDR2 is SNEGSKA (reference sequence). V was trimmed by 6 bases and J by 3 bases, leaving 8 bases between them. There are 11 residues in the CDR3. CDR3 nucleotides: TGCAGTGCCCGCGATTACACTGAAGCTTTCTTT. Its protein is CSARDYTEAFF.

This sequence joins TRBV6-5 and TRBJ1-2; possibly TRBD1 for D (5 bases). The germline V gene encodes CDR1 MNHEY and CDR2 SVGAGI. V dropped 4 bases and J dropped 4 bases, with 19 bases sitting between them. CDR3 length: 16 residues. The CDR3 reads CASSSNPGTAIYGYTF. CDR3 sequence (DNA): TGTGCCAGCAGTTCCAACCCCGGGACCGCGATCTATGGCTACACCTTC.

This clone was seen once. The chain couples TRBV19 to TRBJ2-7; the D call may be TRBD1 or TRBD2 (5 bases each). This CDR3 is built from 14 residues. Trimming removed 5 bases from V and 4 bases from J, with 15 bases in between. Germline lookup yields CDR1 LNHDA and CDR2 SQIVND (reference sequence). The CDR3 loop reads CASSGRDPSYEQYF. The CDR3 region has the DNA TGTGCCAGTAGTGGCCGGGACCCGAGTTACGAGCAGTACTTC. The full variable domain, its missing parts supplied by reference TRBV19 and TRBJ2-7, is DGGITQSPKYLFRKEGQNVTLSCEQNLNHDAMYWYRQDPGQGLRLIYYSQIVNDFQKGDIAEGYSVSREKKESFPLTVTSAQKNPTAFYLCASSGRDPSYEQYFGPGTRLTVT.

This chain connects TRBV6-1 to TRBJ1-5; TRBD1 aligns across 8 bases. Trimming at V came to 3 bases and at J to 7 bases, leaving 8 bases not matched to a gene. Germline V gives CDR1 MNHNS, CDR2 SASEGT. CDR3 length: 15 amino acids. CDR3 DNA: TGTGCCAGCAGTGAGGCGGCAGGGGGCTCGCAGCCCCAGCATTTT. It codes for CASSEAAGGSQPQHF.

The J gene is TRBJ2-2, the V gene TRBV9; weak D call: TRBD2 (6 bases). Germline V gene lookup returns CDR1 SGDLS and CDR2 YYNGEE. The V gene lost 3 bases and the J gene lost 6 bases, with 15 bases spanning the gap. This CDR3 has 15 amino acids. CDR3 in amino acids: CASSENPRLAGELFF. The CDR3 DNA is TGTGCCAGCAGCGAGAACCCGCGACTAGCCGGGGAGCTGTTTTTT.

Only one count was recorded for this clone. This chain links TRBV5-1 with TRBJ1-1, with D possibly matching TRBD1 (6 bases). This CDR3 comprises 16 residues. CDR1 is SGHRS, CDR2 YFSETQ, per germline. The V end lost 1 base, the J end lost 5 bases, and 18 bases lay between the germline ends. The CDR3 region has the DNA TGCGCCAGCAGCTTGTATCTACAGGGTGGTGAGACTGAAGCTTTCTTT. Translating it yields CASSLYLQGGETEAFF.

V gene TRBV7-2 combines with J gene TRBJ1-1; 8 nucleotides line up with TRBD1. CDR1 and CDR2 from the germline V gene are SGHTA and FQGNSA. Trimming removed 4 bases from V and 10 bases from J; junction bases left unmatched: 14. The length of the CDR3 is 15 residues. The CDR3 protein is CASSSGQGTVLVAFF. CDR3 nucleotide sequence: TGTGCCAGCAGCTCAGGACAGGGTACGGTTTTGGTAGCTTTCTTT. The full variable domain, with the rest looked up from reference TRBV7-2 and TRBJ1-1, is GAGVSQSPSNKVTEKGKDVELRCDPISGHTALYWYRQSLGQGLEFLIYFQGNSAPDKSGLPSDRFSAERTGGSVSTLTIQRTQQEDSAVYLCASSSGQGTVLVAFFGQGTRLTVV.

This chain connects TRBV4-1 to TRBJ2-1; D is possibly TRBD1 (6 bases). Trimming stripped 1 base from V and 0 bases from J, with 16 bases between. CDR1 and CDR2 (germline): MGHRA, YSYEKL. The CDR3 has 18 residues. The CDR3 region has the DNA TGCGCCAGCAGCCAAGCCAGGGGTAGCGCAAACTCCTACAATGAGCAGTTCTTC. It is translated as CASSQARGSANSYNEQFF.

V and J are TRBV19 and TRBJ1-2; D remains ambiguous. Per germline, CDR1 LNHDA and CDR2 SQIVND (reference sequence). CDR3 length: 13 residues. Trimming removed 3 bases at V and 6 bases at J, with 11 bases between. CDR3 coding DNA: TGTGCCAGTAGTATCGGGCTCTGGGATGGCTACACCTTC. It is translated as CASSIGLWDGYTF.

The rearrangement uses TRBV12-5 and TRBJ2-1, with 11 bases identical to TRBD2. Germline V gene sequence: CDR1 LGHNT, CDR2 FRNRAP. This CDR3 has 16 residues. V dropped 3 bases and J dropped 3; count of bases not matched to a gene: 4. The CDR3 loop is CASGFISGGGYNEQFF. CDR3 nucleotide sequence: TGTGCTAGTGGTTTCATTAGCGGGGGGGGCTACAATGAGCAGTTCTTC.

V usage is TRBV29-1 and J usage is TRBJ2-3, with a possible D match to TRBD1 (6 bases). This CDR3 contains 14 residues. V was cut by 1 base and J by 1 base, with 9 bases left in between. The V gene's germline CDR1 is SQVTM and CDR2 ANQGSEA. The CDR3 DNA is TGCAGCGTTGAAGCAGGGGACGGCACAGATACGCAGTATTTT. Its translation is CSVEAGDGTDTQYF.

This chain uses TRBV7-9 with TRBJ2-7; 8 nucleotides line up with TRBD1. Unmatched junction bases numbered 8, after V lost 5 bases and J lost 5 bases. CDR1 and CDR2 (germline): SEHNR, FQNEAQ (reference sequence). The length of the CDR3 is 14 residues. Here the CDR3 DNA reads TGTGCCAGCAGCCACAGGGGGTTAAGCGACGAGCAGTACTTC. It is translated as CASSHRGLSDEQYF.

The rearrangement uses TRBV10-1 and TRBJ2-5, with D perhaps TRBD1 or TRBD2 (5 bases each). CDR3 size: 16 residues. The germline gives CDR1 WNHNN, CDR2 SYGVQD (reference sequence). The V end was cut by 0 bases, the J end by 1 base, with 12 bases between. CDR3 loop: CASSESKGRRQETQYF. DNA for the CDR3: TGCGCCAGCAGTGAGTCAAAGGGACGGCGCCAAGAGACCCAGTACTTC.

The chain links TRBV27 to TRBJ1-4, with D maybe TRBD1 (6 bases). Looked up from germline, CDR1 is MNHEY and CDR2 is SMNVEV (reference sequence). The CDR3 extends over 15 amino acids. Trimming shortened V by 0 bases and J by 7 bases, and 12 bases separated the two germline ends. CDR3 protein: CASSLSRGRGEKLFF. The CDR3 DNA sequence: TGTGCCAGCAGTTTATCACGGGGGCGAGGTGAAAAACTGTTTTTT.

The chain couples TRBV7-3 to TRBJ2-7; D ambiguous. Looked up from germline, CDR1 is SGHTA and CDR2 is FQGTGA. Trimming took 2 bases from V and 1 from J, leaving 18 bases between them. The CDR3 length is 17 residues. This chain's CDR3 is CASSLLPPGATSYEQYF. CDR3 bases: TGTGCCAGCAGCTTACTCCCACCTGGCGCTACATCCTACGAGCAGTACTTC.

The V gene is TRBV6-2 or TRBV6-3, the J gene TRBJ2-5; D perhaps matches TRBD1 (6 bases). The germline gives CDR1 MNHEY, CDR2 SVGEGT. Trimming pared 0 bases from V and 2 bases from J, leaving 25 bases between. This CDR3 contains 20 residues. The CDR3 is CASSYSIKTGAGANQETQYF. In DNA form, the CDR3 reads TGTGCCAGCAGTTACTCGATAAAAACTGGCGCAGGGGCCAATCAAGAGACCCAGTACTTC.